The 3 T cell receptor beta chains below all came from one sample that was sequenced in a study of cytomegalovirus exposure and HLA in healthy donors. The PCR used 60 Vbeta and 13 Jbeta primers. Here immunoSEQ multiplex PCR was the method, and the copy in TCRdb shows in-frame clones only, minus some. Among about 160,000 clones, approximately 72% were seen once, and the ten largest hold roughly 1.4%. Sequences were obtained from PBMCs. The receptors originated from a man aged 18 to 30 in good health and CMV-seronegative.

A few counts support this clone. CDR3: CASSPGGRVYNEQFF. CDR3 nucleotide sequence: TGTGCCAGTAGTCCGGGGGGCAGGGTCTACAATGAGCAGTTCTTC. J is TRBJ2-1 and V is TRBV19, with D possibly TRBD2 on 7 matching bases. Trimming left V 5 bases short and J 3 bases short, with 14 bases between. The germline V gene has CDR1 LNHDA and CDR2 SQIVND (reference sequence). This CDR3 has 15 amino acids. The complete variable domain, with remaining parts taken from reference TRBV19 and TRBJ2-1, reads DGGITQSPKYLFRKEGQNVTLSCEQNLNHDAMYWYRQDPGQGLRLIYYSQIVNDFQKGDIAEGYSVSREKKESFPLTVTSAQKNPTAFYLCASSPGGRVYNEQFFGPGTRLTVL.

The sample holds a few counts of this clone. The gene calls are TRBV10-1 and TRBJ2-3, with 7 positions matching TRBD2. Germline loops: CDR1 WNHNN, CDR2 SYGVQD (reference sequence). This CDR3 comprises 14 residues. Germline trimming cut 8 bases from V and 6 bases from J; bases unmatched to any gene: 11. CDR3 DNA: TGCGCCAGCTCCCCCCGTCCGGGAGGCGATACGCAGTATTTT. Translated, it gives CASSPRPGGDTQYF.

This chain uses TRBV4-1 with TRBJ2-7, with TRBD1 identical over 7 bases. CDR3 length equals 16 residues. V trimming: 0 bases; J trimming: 2 bases; junction bases outside the gene matches: 7. Germline V lookup: CDR1 MGHRA, CDR2 YSYEKL. CDR3: CASSQDRVDRTYEQYF. CDR3 DNA sequence: TGCGCCAGCAGCCAAGATCGAGTGGACAGGACCTACGAGCAGTACTTC.